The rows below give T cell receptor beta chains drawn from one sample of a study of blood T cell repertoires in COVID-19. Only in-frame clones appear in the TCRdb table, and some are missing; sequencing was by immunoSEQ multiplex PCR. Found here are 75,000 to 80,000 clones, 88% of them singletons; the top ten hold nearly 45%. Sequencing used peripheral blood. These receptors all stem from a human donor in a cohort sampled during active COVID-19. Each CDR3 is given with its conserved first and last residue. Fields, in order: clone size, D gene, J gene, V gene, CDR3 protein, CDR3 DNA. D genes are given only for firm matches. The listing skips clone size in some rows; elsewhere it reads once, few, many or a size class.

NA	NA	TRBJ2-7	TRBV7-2	CASSLVPQGPYEQYF	TGTGCCAGCAGCTTAGTACCCCAGGGGCCCTACGAGCAGTACTTC
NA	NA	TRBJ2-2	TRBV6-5	CASSYPGLEGELFF	TGTGCCAGCAGTTATCCGGGACTCGAGGGGGAGCTGTTTTTT
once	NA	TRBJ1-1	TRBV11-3	CASSRGRHTEAFF	TGTGCCAGCAGCAGAGGCCGGCACACTGAAGCTTTCTTT
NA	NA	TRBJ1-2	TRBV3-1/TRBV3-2	CASSQDDGSHYAF	TGTGCCAGCAGCCAAGATGATGGCTCCCACTACGCCTTC
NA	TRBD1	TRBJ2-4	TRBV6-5	CASRGDRVAKNIQYF	TGTGCCAGCAGGGGCGACAGGGTAGCCAAAAACATTCAGTACTTC
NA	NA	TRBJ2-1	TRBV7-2	CASSYSGLDNEQFF	TGTGCCAGCAGCTACTCAGGGCTCGACAATGAGCAGTTCTTC
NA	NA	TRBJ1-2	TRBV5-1	CASSFTTDGYTF	TGCGCCAGCAGCTTTACGACAGATGGCTACACCTTC
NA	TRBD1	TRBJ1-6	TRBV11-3	CASSQSGQGNNSPLHF	TGTGCCAGCAGCCAGTCGGGACAGGGCAATAATTCACCCCTCCACTTT
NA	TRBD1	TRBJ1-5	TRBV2	CASSTGTEGNQPQHF	TGTGCCAGCAGTACAGGGACAGAGGGTAATCAGCCCCAGCATTTT
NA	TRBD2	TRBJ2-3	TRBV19	CASRLATGDTQYF	TGTGCCAGCAGACTAGCGACCGGAGATACGCAGTATTTT
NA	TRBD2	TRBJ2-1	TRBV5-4	CASSLGGLGLNEQFF	TGTGCCAGCAGCTTGGGGGGACTAGGTTTGAATGAGCAGTTCTTC
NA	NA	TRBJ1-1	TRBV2	CASSRMRTEDTEAFF	TGTGCCAGCAGTCGAATGAGGACGGAGGACACTGAAGCTTTCTTT
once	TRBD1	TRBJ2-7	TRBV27	CASSPRQGTGQYF	TGTGCCAGCAGTCCAAGACAGGGGACGGGGCAGTACTTC
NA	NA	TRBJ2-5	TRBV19	CASRGQGETQYF	TGTGCCAGTCGTGGCCAGGGAGAGACCCAGTACTTC
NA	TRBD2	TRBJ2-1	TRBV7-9	CASSFSQLAGVGLEQFF	TGTGCCAGCAGCTTTAGCCAGTTAGCGGGAGTAGGGCTTGAGCAGTTCTTC
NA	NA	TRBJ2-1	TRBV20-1	CRRCWYEQFF	TGCAGGCGGTGCTGGTATGAGCAGTTCTTC
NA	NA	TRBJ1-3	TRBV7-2	CASSSGLGQGSSGNTIYF	TGTGCCAGCAGCTCAGGCCTGGGGCAGGGGAGCTCTGGAAACACCATATATTTT
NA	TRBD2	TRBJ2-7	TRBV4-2	CASSQDRGLAGVEQYF	TGTGCCAGCAGCCAAGATCGTGGACTAGCGGGGGTCGAGCAGTACTTC
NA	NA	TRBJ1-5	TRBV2	CASSDRSSGNQPQHF	TGTGCCAGCAGTGACAGGTCTTCGGGCAATCAGCCCCAGCATTTT
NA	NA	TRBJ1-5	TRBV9	CASNREGDDQPQHF	TGTGCCAGCAACCGAGAGGGGGATGATCAGCCCCAGCATTTT
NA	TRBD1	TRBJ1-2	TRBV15	CATSRDRAGQTYGYTF	TGTGCCACCAGCAGAGACCGGGCGGGACAGACCTATGGCTACACCTTC
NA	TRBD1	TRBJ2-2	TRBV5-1	CASTPTGSTGELFF	TGCGCCAGCACCCCGACAGGGAGCACCGGGGAGCTGTTTTTT
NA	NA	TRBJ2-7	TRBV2	CASSVDSPDSDEQYF	TGTGCCAGCAGTGTCGACTCGCCAGACAGCGACGAGCAGTACTTC
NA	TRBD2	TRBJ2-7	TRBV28	CASSSTSGSLAHEQYF	TGTGCCAGCAGTAGTACTAGCGGGAGTTTGGCCCACGAGCAGTACTTC
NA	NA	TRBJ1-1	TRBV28	CASSTPQGENTEAFF	TGTGCCAGCAGCACACCTCAGGGTGAAAACACTGAAGCTTTCTTT
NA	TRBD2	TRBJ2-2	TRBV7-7	CASSSVAGGPAGELFF	TGTGCCAGCAGCTCCGTAGCGGGGGGGCCGGCCGGGGAGCTGTTTTTT
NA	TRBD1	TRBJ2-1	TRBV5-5	CASSWDGTTGTVGPFSEQFF	TGTGCCAGCAGCTGGGATGGAACGACAGGGACGGTAGGGCCCTTCAGTGAGCAGTTCTTC
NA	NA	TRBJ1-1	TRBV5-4	CASSLAQVTTEAFF	TGTGCCAGCAGCTTGGCACAGGTGACCACTGAAGCTTTCTTT
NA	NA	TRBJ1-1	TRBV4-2	CASSQTGTNTEAFF	TGTGCCAGCAGCCAGACCGGGACAAACACTGAAGCTTTCTTT
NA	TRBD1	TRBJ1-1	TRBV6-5	CASTRTGDTEAFF	TGTGCCAGCACCCGGACAGGGGACACTGAAGCTTTCTTT
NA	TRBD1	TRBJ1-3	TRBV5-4	CASSSGPGTGGPSGNTIYF	TGTGCCAGCAGCTCGGGGCCCGGGACAGGGGGTCCCTCTGGAAACACCATATATTTT
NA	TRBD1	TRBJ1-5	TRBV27	CASSPQGGAGSNQPQHF	TGTGCCAGCAGTCCCCAAGGGGGCGCCGGTAGCAATCAGCCCCAGCATTTT
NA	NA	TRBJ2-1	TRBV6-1	CASSESSGTYNEQFF	TGTGCCAGCAGTGAATCGAGCGGAACCTACAATGAGCAGTTCTTC
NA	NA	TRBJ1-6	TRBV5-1	CASSSVEGDVALHF	TGCGCCAGCAGCTCCGTGGAGGGCGACGTGGCCCTCCACTTT
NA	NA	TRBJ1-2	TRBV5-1	CASSVDGDYGYTF	TGCGCCAGCAGCGTGGACGGAGACTATGGCTACACCTTC
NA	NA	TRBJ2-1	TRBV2	CASSEGLQLYNEQFF	TGTGCCAGCAGTGAGGGACTTCAGCTCTACAATGAGCAGTTCTTC
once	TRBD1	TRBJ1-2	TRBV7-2	CASSSRGHGYTF	TGTGCCAGCAGCTCCAGGGGGCACGGCTACACCTTC
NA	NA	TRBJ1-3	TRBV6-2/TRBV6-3	CASSYSKTGYFGNTIYF	TGTGCCAGCAGTTACTCCAAGACAGGTTACTTTGGAAACACCATATATTTT
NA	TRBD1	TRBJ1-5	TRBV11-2	CASSLTGGFNQPQHF	TGTGCCAGCAGCTTAACAGGGGGATTCAATCAGCCCCAGCATTTT
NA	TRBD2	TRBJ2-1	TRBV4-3	CASSPGAGDANEQFF	TGCGCCAGCAGCCCTGGAGCGGGGGATGCAAATGAGCAGTTCTTC
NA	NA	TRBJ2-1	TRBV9	CASSVVNEQFF	TGTGCCAGCAGCGTAGTAAATGAGCAGTTCTTC
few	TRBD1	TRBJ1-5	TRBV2	CASSAGQGIVSNQPQHF	TGTGCCAGCAGCGCCGGACAGGGAATAGTTAGCAATCAGCCCCAGCATTTT
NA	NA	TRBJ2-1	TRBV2	CASSLQKSSYNEQFF	TGTGCCAGCAGCCTACAGAAGAGCTCCTACAATGAGCAGTTCTTC
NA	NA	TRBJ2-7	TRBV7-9	CASSSRDNQYF	TGTGCCAGCAGCTCCCGGGACAATCAGTACTTC
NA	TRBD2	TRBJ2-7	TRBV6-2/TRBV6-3	CASSPLAGAGSYEQYF	TGTGCCAGCAGTCCACTAGCGGGGGCCGGTTCCTACGAGCAGTACTTC
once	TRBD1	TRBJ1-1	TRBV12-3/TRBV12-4	CASSPGQGAEAFF	TGTGCCAGCAGTCCGGGACAGGGGGCTGAAGCTTTCTTT
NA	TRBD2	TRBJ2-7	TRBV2	CASNSRGALYEQYF	TGTGCCAGCAACTCGCGGGGGGCGCTCTACGAGCAGTACTTC
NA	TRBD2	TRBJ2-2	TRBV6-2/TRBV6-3	CASSLGTSETGELFF	TGTGCCAGCAGCCTCGGGACTAGCGAGACCGGGGAGCTGTTTTTT
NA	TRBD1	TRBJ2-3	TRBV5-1	CASSIGQGATDTQYF	TGCGCCAGCAGTATAGGACAGGGGGCAACAGATACGCAGTATTTT
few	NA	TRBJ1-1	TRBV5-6	CASSTLGALIPNTEAFF	TGTGCCAGCAGTACCCTTGGGGCCTTGATCCCAAACACTGAAGCTTTCTTT
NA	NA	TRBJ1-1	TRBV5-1	CASSYSAASRSTEAFF	TGCGCCAGCAGCTACTCTGCTGCATCAAGGAGCACTGAAGCTTTCTTT
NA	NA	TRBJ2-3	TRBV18	CASSPPGQFLDTQYF	TGTGCCAGCTCACCACCCGGACAGTTTCTCGATACGCAGTATTTT
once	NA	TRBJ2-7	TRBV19	CASKEAARTYEQYF	TGTGCCAGTAAGGAGGCTGCGCGTACCTACGAGCAGTACTTC
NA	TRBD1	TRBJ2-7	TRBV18	CASSPSTGPSYEQYF	TGTGCCAGCTCACCTTCGACAGGGCCCTCCTACGAGCAGTACTTC